The present T cell receptor (beta chain) was sequenced within a study of T-cell reconstitution after alpha-beta-depleted transplantation in children. To note about this clonotype: The junction does not match germline at one end; this may be a read error.

It was with unique molecular identifiers that the TCRbeta library was prepared. In TCRdb, the PCR reads were re-called with MiXCR into one record per CDR3 protein. The data show approximately 510,000 distinct CDR3 sequences, about a sixth seen once. In germline, CDR1 is DFQATT, CDR2 SNEGSKA (reference sequence). CDR3 length: 15 residues. The chain is built from TRBV20-1 and TRBJ1-5, with TRBD1 matching 7 bases. Sample: PBMCs from the stem cell graft donor, taken from the stem cell graft. The sequence derives from a human donor who donated a stem cell graft to a child with acute lymphoblastic leukemia. CDR3 bases: TGCAGTGCAAGAGACAGGGTGGTTGGCAATCAGCCCCAGCATTTT. Its translation: CSARDRVVGNQPQHF.